Described below is a single T cell receptor beta chain sequence and its context. The sample originates from a study of T cell responses to AZD1222 COVID-19 vaccine. This CDR3 comprises 14 residues. Produced via immunoSEQ multiplex PCR; TCRdb's table is partial and in-frame only. Of over 90,000 clones listed, 90% to 95% are singletons. The chain couples TRBV12-1 to TRBJ1-6; TRBD1, the D gene given by the table, was not confirmed from the DNA. TRBV12-1 is deemed a pseudogene. The sequenced sample was peripheral blood, obtained on day 0 of AZD1222 vaccination. The source of this sequence is an adult in good health. CDR3 in amino acids: CASRFDRVGSPLHF. Here the CDR3 DNA reads TGTGCCAGCAGATTCGACAGGGTGGGTTCACCCCTCCACTTT.